The 29 T cell receptor beta chains below come from one sample, sequenced in a study of shared clonotypes between healthy human individuals. The method was immunoSEQ multiplex PCR; TCRdb's version includes in-frame clones alone and lacks a portion of them. This sample has approximately 2,000,000 clones, with just under 95% found just once. Sequencing used naive CD4+ T cells from PBMCs. Regarding subset: CD45RA+ positively selected. The receptors originated from a man younger than 30 in good health. Some clones in this sample may be carry-over from other donors' samples.

The J gene is TRBJ2-7, the V gene TRBV28; TRBD1 aligns across 12 bases. The CDR3 spans 17 residues. CDR1 and CDR2 from the germline V gene are MDHEN and SYDVKM. J lost 6 bases, V lost 4 bases, and 13 bases had no gene match. CDR3 DNA sequence: TGTGCCAGCAGTTCACAATCATCCGGGACAGGGGGCCCCGAGCAGTACTTC. Translating gives CASSSQSSGTGGPEQYF.

This chain uses TRBV18 with TRBJ2-7, with no clear D. The CDR3 extends over 14 amino acids. Germline V CDR1 and CDR2: KGHSH, LQKENI. V lost 5 bases and J 3 bases, leaving 14 bases between the germline ends. CDR3 sequence (DNA): TGTGCCAGCTCAACTGGGCAATCGATCTACGAGCAGTACTTC. Protein product: CASSTGQSIYEQYF.

About this clone itself: The same CDR3 also results from other DNA sequences found in this sample. The chain employs TRBV7-2 and TRBJ1-5; a possible D gene is TRBD1 (6 bases). Germline CDR1 and CDR2: SGHTA and FQGNSA. CDR3 length equals 14 residues. Trimming stripped 4 bases from V and 3 bases from J, with 10 bases between. CDR3 in DNA: TGTGCCAGCAGCTCGGGACAAATCAATCAGCCCCAGCATTTT. It specifies CASSSGQINQPQHF.

V and J are TRBV7-9 and TRBJ1-2, with D hard to call. Germline CDR1 reads SEHNR; CDR2 reads FQNEAQ (reference sequence). V lost 5 bases and J lost 8, with 9 bases in between. There are 11 residues in the CDR3. Here the CDR3 reads CASSTRAGYTF. As DNA, the CDR3 is TGTGCCAGCAGCACGAGGGCGGGCTACACCTTC.

This chain connects TRBV11-2 to TRBJ2-4; a possible D gene is TRBD2 (6 bases). Germline CDR1 SGHAT, CDR2 FQNNGV. The length of the CDR3 is 15 residues. V lost 2 bases and J 5 bases, leaving 13 bases between the germline ends. This CDR3 reads CASSLITGTENIQYF. The DNA for the CDR3 is TGTGCCAGCAGCTTAATAACCGGGACTGAAAACATTCAGTACTTC.

The V call is TRBV28, the J call TRBJ2-7; TRBD2 is a possible D gene (6 bases). V was shortened by 5 bases and J by 2 bases, with 13 bases between the two germline ends. Looked up from germline, CDR1 is MDHEN and CDR2 is SYDVKM. The CDR3 loop spans 14 amino acids. The DNA of the CDR3 is TGTGCCAGCAGTCCCCCGGGAGCCACCTACGAGCAGTACTTC. It yields the protein CASSPPGATYEQYF.

This sequence joins TRBV27 and TRBJ2-7; either TRBD1 or TRBD2 may fit D (7 bases each). Per the germline V gene, CDR1 is MNHEY and CDR2 is SMNVEV (reference sequence). The ends were cut back, 2 bases at V and 4 bases at J, with 15 bases in the middle. The CDR3 has 15 residues. CDR3 nucleotide sequence: TGTGCCAGCAGTTTAGCAGGGGGGGGACCGTACGAGCAGTACTTC. Its translation is CASSLAGGGPYEQYF.

The chain couples TRBV6-1 to TRBJ2-4, with TRBD1 as a possible D gene (5 bases). Looked up from germline, CDR1 is MNHNS and CDR2 is SASEGT. This CDR3 has 17 residues. Trimming cost V 1 base and J 7 bases, with 20 bases left between them. The CDR3 sequence: CASSEVRGFLGLNIQYF. For the CDR3, the DNA is TGTGCCAGCAGTGAAGTTAGGGGATTTTTGGGTTTGAACATTCAGTACTTC.

The chain joins TRBV7-2 to TRBJ2-7, with 9 bases fitting TRBD1. Germline V gives CDR1 SGHTA, CDR2 FQGNSA. The length of the CDR3 is 16 residues. The V and J ends lost 0 bases and 3 bases, in that order; junction bases with no gene match: 6. CDR3 DNA: TGTGCCAGCAGCTTAGCGGGACAGGGCAACATCTACGAGCAGTACTTC. Its translation: CASSLAGQGNIYEQYF.

This rearrangement joins TRBV11-2 to TRBJ2-5; TRBD1 might be the D (6 bases). Germline CDR1 reads SGHAT; CDR2 reads FQNNGV. This CDR3 has 15 amino acids. V lost 4 bases and J lost 5, with 17 bases in between. This chain's CDR3 is CASSWGHGNVETQYF. The CDR3 DNA reads TGTGCCAGCAGCTGGGGACACGGGAACGTGGAGACCCAGTACTTC.

This chain uses TRBV5-1 with TRBJ2-7; maybe TRBD1 (6 bases). The CDR3 runs 16 residues. From germline, CDR1 is SGHRS and CDR2 YFSETQ. Deletions cut 0 bases from V and 0 bases from J, with 13 bases between. The CDR3 is CASSLGAGDTSYEQYF. DNA for the CDR3: TGCGCCAGCAGCTTGGGGGCAGGGGACACCTCCTACGAGCAGTACTTC.

The chain is built from TRBV7-7 and TRBJ2-1, with 8 bases fitting TRBD2. Germline loops: CDR1 SSHAT, CDR2 FNYEAQ (reference sequence). V lost 6 bases to trimming and J lost 7 bases; unmatched junction nucleotides: 14. The CDR3 loop spans 16 amino acids. The chain's CDR3 is CASRYQAGVGLNEQFF. CDR3 nucleotides: TGTGCCAGCAGGTACCAAGCGGGAGTCGGGTTAAATGAGCAGTTCTTC.

The chain uses TRBV5-1 and TRBJ2-7; 7 positions agree with TRBD1. Germline CDR1 SGHRS, CDR2 YFSETQ. V lost 4 bases and J lost 4; bases outside the gene matches: 8. CDR3 length equals 14 residues. The chain's CDR3 is CASSPRDRTYEQYF. CDR3 nucleotides: TGCGCCAGCAGCCCGAGGGACAGAACTTACGAGCAGTACTTC.

J is TRBJ1-2 and V is TRBV19, with 10 bases fitting TRBD1. V lost 5 bases to trimming and J lost 4 bases; unmatched junction nucleotides: 7. From germline, CDR1 is LNHDA and CDR2 SQIVND (reference sequence). The CDR3 is made up of 15 amino acids. The CDR3 bases are TGTGCCAGTAGTTCTTCCGGGACAGGGGTCTATGGCTACACCTTC. This gives the protein CASSSSGTGVYGYTF.

The V call is TRBV6-4, the J call TRBJ2-3; no clear D gene. The germline gives CDR1 MRHNA, CDR2 SNTAGT. The CDR3 length is 16 residues. The V end lost 4 bases, the J end lost 4 bases, and 18 bases lay between the germline ends. Here the CDR3 reads CASSGVTPKAADTQYF. The DNA of the CDR3 is TGTGCCAGCAGTGGGGTGACTCCGAAAGCCGCAGATACGCAGTATTTT.

This sequence joins TRBV7-3 and TRBJ2-7, with 7 bases identical to TRBD1. Germline CDR1 and CDR2: SGHTA and FQGTGA. The CDR3 is made up of 15 amino acids. V trimming: 5 bases; J trimming: 2 bases; junction bases outside the gene matches: 9. CDR3 loop: CASSPGRTGTYEQYF. The CDR3 DNA is TGTGCCAGCAGCCCGGGCAGGACAGGAACCTACGAGCAGTACTTC.

This chain uses TRBV4-2 with TRBJ2-2; D not resolved. Trimming removed 0 bases at V and 6 bases at J, with 5 bases between. This CDR3 is built from 13 residues. CDR1 and CDR2 (germline): LGHNA, YNFKEQ. The CDR3 sequence: CASSQEPAGELFF. The CDR3 DNA is TGTGCCAGCAGCCAAGAACCGGCCGGGGAGCTGTTTTTT.

This clone has a single count. The V gene is TRBV5-1, the J gene TRBJ2-7; D gene uncertain. CDR1 and CDR2 (germline): SGHRS, YFSETQ. The CDR3 extends over 13 amino acids. V lost 2 bases, J lost 4 bases, and 10 bases lay in between. The CDR3 is CASSLQTGYEQYF. As DNA, the CDR3 is TGCGCCAGCAGCTTACAAACGGGTTACGAGCAGTACTTC.

The rearrangement joins TRBV2 to TRBJ1-4; weak D call: TRBD1 (6 bases). Germline V gene sequence: CDR1 SNHLY, CDR2 FYNNEI. V lost 4 bases to trimming and J lost 3 bases, with 15 bases between them. This CDR3 contains 16 residues. The CDR3 DNA reads TGTGCCAGCAGTGGGTTGATGGGGGCGGCTAATGAAAAACTGTTTTTT. Residues: CASSGLMGAANEKLFF.

Note on this clone: This sample includes further DNA sequences coding for the same CDR3. V gene TRBV5-1 combines with J gene TRBJ1-4; the match to TRBD1 covers 9 bases. This CDR3 region has 14 residues. Trimming took 3 bases from V and 5 from J; bases not matched to a gene: 2. In germline, CDR1 is SGHRS, CDR2 YFSETQ. Written as DNA, the CDR3 is TGCGCCAGCAGCTGGACAGGGGAGAATGAAAAACTGTTTTTT. It specifies CASSWTGENEKLFF.

Remarks on this clone: This specimen includes other DNA sequences encoding the same CDR3. The J gene is TRBJ1-5, the V gene TRBV28; perhaps TRBD1 as D (5 bases). V lost 6 bases and J 2 bases, leaving 14 bases between the germline ends. The CDR3 consists of 15 residues. Germline CDR1 is MDHEN and CDR2 is SYDVKM. The CDR3 DNA is TGTGCCAGCAGCCCGGGGCAGGGACGCAATCAGCCCCAGCATTTT. Translation gives CASSPGQGRNQPQHF. Full variable domain (rest looked up from reference TRBV28 and TRBJ1-5): DVKVTQSSRYLVKRTGEKVFLECVQDMDHENMFWYRQDPGLGLRLIYFSYDVKMKEKGDIPEGYSVSREKKERFSLILESASTNQTSMYLCASSPGQGRNQPQHFGDGTRLSIL.

The chain joins TRBV14 to TRBJ2-1; TRBD1 is a possible D gene (6 bases). The CDR3 is made up of 13 amino acids. The V end was cut by 4 bases, the J end by 7 bases, with 11 bases between. From germline, CDR1 is SGHDN and CDR2 FVKESK. CDR3 DNA: TGTGCCAGCAGCCGAATGACAGGTAATGAGCAGTTCTTC. It is translated as CASSRMTGNEQFF. Full variable domain (remainder filled in from reference TRBV14 and TRBJ2-1): EAGVTQFPSHSVIEKGQTVTLRCDPISGHDNLYWYRRVMGKEIKFLLHFVKESKQDESGMPNNRFLAERTGGTYSTLKVQPAELEDSGVYFCASSRMTGNEQFFGPGTRLTVL.

This chain joins TRBV6-6 and TRBJ1-5; the D is unclear. The CDR3 covers 15 residues. Germline CDR1 and CDR2: MNHNY and SVGAGI (reference sequence). The V end lost 5 bases, the J end lost 4 bases, and 15 bases lay between the germline ends. The CDR3 DNA is TGTGCCAGCAGTCTGACTGGGTGGGGTAATCAGCCCCAGCATTTT. Amino acids: CASSLTGWGNQPQHF.

The chain has TRBV7-6 and TRBJ1-3, with TRBD1 matching over 7 bases. Trimming removed 5 bases from V and 0 bases from J; junction bases left unmatched: 4. The CDR3 covers 15 residues. CDR1 SGHVS and CDR2 FNYEAQ come from the germline V gene. In DNA, the CDR3 is TGTGCCAGCAGCCCGGGGACAGCCTCTGGAAACACCATATATTTT. It yields the protein CASSPGTASGNTIYF.

The chain uses TRBV27 and TRBJ1-2; no firm D call. V lost 2 bases and J lost 6, with 10 bases in between. This CDR3 comprises 13 residues. Germline V lookup: CDR1 MNHEY, CDR2 SMNVEV (reference sequence). CDR3 sequence reads: CASSLTLSDGYTF. The CDR3 region has the DNA TGTGCCAGCAGTTTAACCTTGTCTGATGGCTACACCTTC.

The rearrangement joins TRBV28 to TRBJ2-7; TRBD2 matches at 10 bases. V shed 5 bases, J shed 2 bases, and the junction held 6 bases outside the gene matches. The germline CDR1 and CDR2 sequences are MDHEN and SYDVKM. The CDR3 sequence is 15 residues long. In DNA form, the CDR3 reads TGTGCCAGCAGTCTCGGACTAGCGGCCCCCTACGAGCAGTACTTC. This encodes CASSLGLAAPYEQYF.

The chain recombines TRBV7-2 with TRBJ2-2; a possible D gene is TRBD1 (5 bases). Germline loops: CDR1 SGHTA, CDR2 FQGNSA. V lost 1 base to trimming and J lost 3 bases, with 9 bases between them. The CDR3 loop spans 15 amino acids. The CDR3 region has the DNA TGTGCCAGCAGCTTAGTTGGCAGGGACACCGGGGAGCTGTTTTTT. Its translation is CASSLVGRDTGELFF.

The chain couples TRBV7-2 to TRBJ2-5, with 8 positions matching TRBD2. There are 14 residues in the CDR3. Germline V gene sequence: CDR1 SGHTA, CDR2 FQGNSA. V gave up 5 bases and J gave up 7 bases; unmatched junction bases: 9. The chain's CDR3 is CASSPPGLVGTQYF. The CDR3 DNA follows: TGTGCCAGCAGCCCACCGGGACTAGTGGGGACCCAGTACTTC.

In this sample, this clone turned up once. This rearrangement joins TRBV5-3 to TRBJ2-7; a weak D match, TRBD2 (6 bases). TRBV5-3 is an ORF, and what it does is uncertain. There are 15 residues in the CDR3. Between the trimmed V and J ends, which lost 1 base and 5 bases, there was a span of 16 bases. CDR3 protein: CARSLFGGKGDEQYF. In nucleotides, the CDR3 is TGTGCCAGAAGCTTGTTTGGCGGGAAAGGCGACGAGCAGTACTTC.